The T cell receptor (beta chain) described here comes from a study of blood T cells in healthy people across ages. Germline V CDR1 and CDR2: MNHNS, SASEGT. CDR3 size: 14 residues. The V end lost 1 base, the J end lost 4 bases, and 9 bases lay between the germline ends. Primers used in a second PCR of roughly 7 to 12 cycles were a sample-barcoded 5' primer and a J-beta primer mix. TCRdb reanalysed the 5' RACE reads using MiXCR and keeps one entry per CDR3 protein. The table lists a few hundred thousand distinct CDR3 sequences, about half of them singletons. This rearrangement joins TRBV6-1 to TRBJ2-3, with D unresolved. The clonotype originates from a man in his sixties in good health. The sequencing input was blood. The chain's CDR3 is CASSEVSRSDTQYF. In nucleotides, the CDR3 is TGTGCCAGCAGTGAAGTGAGCAGATCAGATACGCAGTATTTT.